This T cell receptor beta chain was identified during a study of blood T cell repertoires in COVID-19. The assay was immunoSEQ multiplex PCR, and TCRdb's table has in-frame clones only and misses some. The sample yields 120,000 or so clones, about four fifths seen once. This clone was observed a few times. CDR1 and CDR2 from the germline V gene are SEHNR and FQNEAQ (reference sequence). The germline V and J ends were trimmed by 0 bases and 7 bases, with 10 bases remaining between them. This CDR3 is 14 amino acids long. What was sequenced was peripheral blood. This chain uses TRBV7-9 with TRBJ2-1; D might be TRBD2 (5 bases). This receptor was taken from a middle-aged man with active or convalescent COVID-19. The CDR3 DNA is TGTGCCAGCAGCTTAGCGGGAGATAGGAATGAGCAGTTCTTC. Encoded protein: CASSLAGDRNEQFF. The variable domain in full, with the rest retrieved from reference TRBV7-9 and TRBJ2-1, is DTGVSQNPRHKITKRGQNVTFRCDPISEHNRLYWYRQTLGQGPEFLTYFQNEAQLEKSRLLSDRFSAERPKGSFSTLEIQRTEQGDSAMYLCASSLAGDRNEQFFGPGTRLTVL.